Listed below are T cell receptor beta chains from one sample, sequenced in a study of technical replicates of blood from a handful of donors. Method: immunoSEQ multiplex PCR; TCRdb's copy keeps in-frame clones and lacks some. Of tens of thousands of clones detected, approximately 96% appear once; the ten largest clones hold 0.2% to 0.25%. The source material was T cells isolated from PBMCs. The receptors were gathered from a human donor in good health. Each CDR3 is given with its conserved first and last residue. The D gene is left open where the match is weak. Some rows mark clone size as missing; the rest say once, few, many or name a class of expanded clone.

j_gene | abundance | d_gene | v_gene | CDR3aa | CDR3nt
TRBJ1-5 | . | . | TRBV28 | CASRLTDQPQHF | TGTGCCAGCAGATTAACGGATCAGCCCCAGCATTTT
TRBJ2-7 | . | TRBD1 | TRBV28 | CASSRTDRGYEQYF | TGTGCCAGCAGTCGAACCGACAGGGGCTACGAGCAGTACTTC
TRBJ1-1 | . | TRBD1 | TRBV30 | CAWSTGQKNTEAFF | TGTGCCTGGAGTACGGGACAGAAGAACACTGAAGCTTTCTTT
TRBJ2-5 | . | TRBD2 | TRBV9 | CASSVAQTSLQETQYF | TGTGCCAGCAGCGTAGCTCAGACTAGCCTCCAAGAGACCCAGTACTTC
TRBJ2-3 | . | TRBD2 | TRBV14 | CASSQLAGADTQYF | TGTGCCAGCAGCCAGCTAGCGGGAGCAGATACGCAGTATTTT
TRBJ2-6 | . | . | TRBV4-2 | CASSQDLRSGANVLTF | TGTGCCAGCAGCCAAGATTTGCGCTCTGGGGCCAACGTCCTGACTTTC
TRBJ1-6 | . | . | TRBV7-3 | CASSLRRRSPLHF | TGTGCCAGCAGCTTAAGGCGGAGATCACCCCTCCACTTT
TRBJ1-6 | once | . | TRBV7-3 | CASSLTVLAPLHF | TGTGCCAGCAGCTTAACAGTCTTAGCACCCCTCCACTTT
TRBJ2-7 | once | . | TRBV21-1 | CASSKKGRGEIRSYEQYF | TGTGCCAGCAGCAAAAAGGGACGGGGGGAAATCCGCTCCTACGAGCAGTACTTC
TRBJ1-1 | . | . | TRBV6-5 | CASSYSRGAFDTEAFF | TGTGCCAGCAGTTATTCCCGGGGGGCGTTCGACACTGAAGCTTTCTTT
TRBJ1-4 | . | . | TRBV28 | CASSLPVQNEKLFF | TGTGCCAGCAGTTTACCCGTCCAGAATGAAAAACTGTTTTTT
TRBJ1-2 | . | . | TRBV19 | CASSIPAQSYGYTF | TGTGCCAGTAGTATACCGGCACAGAGCTATGGCTACACCTTC
TRBJ2-1 | . | TRBD2 | TRBV11-2 | CASSATSGGYNEQFF | TGTGCCAGCAGCGCGACTAGCGGGGGATACAATGAGCAGTTCTTC
TRBJ2-1 | . | . | TRBV2 | CASSENSANEQFF | TGTGCCAGCAGTGAAAATAGTGCCAATGAGCAGTTCTTC
TRBJ2-7 | . | . | TRBV6-6 | CASSYFSGSSYEQYF | TGTGCCAGCAGTTACTTTAGCGGAAGCTCCTACGAGCAGTACTTC
TRBJ1-2 | once | . | TRBV4-1 | CASSQFSSRDNYGYTF | TGCGCCAGCAGCCAATTTAGTAGCAGGGATAACTATGGCTACACCTTC
TRBJ2-3 | . | . | TRBV7-9 | CASRPRGDIYTDTQYF | TGTGCCAGCAGACCTCGGGGGGACATATACACAGATACGCAGTATTTT
TRBJ2-3 | . | . | TRBV28 | CASSFSSGSSTDTQYF | TGTGCCAGCAGTTTCTCCAGCGGATCTAGCACAGATACGCAGTATTTT
TRBJ1-2 | . | . | TRBV7-9 | CAAVHFALRAYGYTF | TGTGCAGCGGTACATTTTGCCCTAAGGGCCTATGGCTACACCTTC
TRBJ1-6 | . | . | TRBV15 | CATSRGTGNSPLHF | TGTGCCACCAGCAGAGGGACGGGGAATTCACCCCTCCACTTT
TRBJ1-3 | . | TRBD1 | TRBV11-2 | CASSPGTGSVFFRNTIYF | TGTGCCAGCAGCCCCGGGACAGGGTCGGTTTTTTTCCGAAACACCATATATTTT
TRBJ2-7 | once | . | TRBV30 | CAWSPGIEQYF | TGTGCCTGGAGTCCGGGGATTGAGCAGTACTTC
TRBJ2-1 | once | TRBD2 | TRBV6-6 | CASSHMDSGGNEQFF | TGTGCCAGCAGTCATATGGACAGCGGGGGCAATGAGCAGTTCTTC
TRBJ2-7 | . | TRBD2 | TRBV5-6 | CASSDRVGAGGRYEQYF | TGTGCCAGCAGCGACAGGGTTGGAGCGGGAGGTCGGTACGAGCAGTACTTC
TRBJ1-6 | . | . | TRBV2 | CASSSKSSYNSPLHF | TGTGCCAGCAGTTCTAAGAGCTCCTATAATTCACCCCTCCACTTT
TRBJ2-3 | . | . | TRBV6-1 | CASSERTRGLSTDTQYF | TGTGCCAGCAGTGAACGCACAAGGGGCCTGAGCACAGATACGCAGTATTTT
TRBJ2-2 | . | . | TRBV6-6 | CASYSGNTGELFF | TGTGCCAGCTATAGCGGGAACACCGGGGAGCTGTTTTTT
TRBJ2-7 | . | . | TRBV6-5 | CASSYSQGGRSYEQYF | TGTGCCAGCAGTTACTCGCAGGGAGGAAGATCCTACGAGCAGTACTTC
TRBJ1-1 | . | TRBD1 | TRBV15 | CATSSDRGGNTEAFF | TGTGCCACCAGCAGCGACAGGGGGGGGAACACTGAAGCTTTCTTT
TRBJ2-1 | once | . | TRBV27 | CASSLLPQGYRYNEQFF | TGTGCCAGCAGTTTACTCCCCCAGGGATACAGGTACAATGAGCAGTTCTTC
TRBJ2-3 | . | TRBD1 | TRBV14 | CASSSSGGTGLSGTQYF | TGTGCCAGCAGCTCATCAGGAGGGACAGGCTTGTCTGGCACGCAGTATTTT
TRBJ1-2 | . | . | TRBV12-5 | CASGSGVLNYGYTF | TGTGCTAGTGGTTCAGGGGTTCTAAACTATGGCTACACCTTC
TRBJ1-5 | . | . | TRBV11-2 | CASSSDRNQPQHF | TGTGCCAGCAGCTCCGACAGGAATCAGCCCCAGCATTTT
TRBJ1-6 | few | TRBD1 | TRBV18 | CASSLTDRGLNSPLHF | TGTGCCAGCTCACTAACGGACAGGGGGCTGAATTCACCCCTCCACTTT
TRBJ2-1 | . | TRBD2 | TRBV15 | CATSRVSGGGDEQFF | TGTGCCACCAGCAGAGTGTCGGGGGGTGGAGATGAGCAGTTCTTC
TRBJ1-1 | . | . | TRBV6-1 | CASSPTEAFF | TGTGCCAGCAGCCCGACTGAAGCTTTCTTT
TRBJ1-2 | . | TRBD1 | TRBV2 | CASRTTGNYGYTF | TGTGCCAGCAGGACGACAGGGAACTATGGCTACACCTTC
TRBJ2-1 | . | TRBD2 | TRBV12-5 | CASGSGLAGGVHNEQFF | TGTGCTAGTGGTTCGGGACTAGCGGGAGGCGTCCACAATGAGCAGTTCTTC
TRBJ1-1 | . | . | TRBV10-1 | CASTGGMNTEAFF | TGCGCCAGCACGGGGGGGATGAACACTGAAGCTTTCTTT
TRBJ1-3 | . | TRBD1 | TRBV4-1 | CASSPLQGSSGNTIYF | TGCGCCAGCAGCCCGTTACAGGGGAGCTCTGGAAACACCATATATTTT
TRBJ2-5 | . | . | TRBV28 | CASLNHPGGGQETQYF | TGTGCCAGCCTTAACCACCCCGGGGGTGGCCAAGAGACCCAGTACTTC
TRBJ1-1 | . | . | TRBV30 | CAWSPLNTEAFF | TGTGCCTGGAGCCCTTTGAACACTGAAGCTTTCTTT
TRBJ2-2 | once | . | TRBV7-8 | CASSLDPSTGELFF | TGTGCCAGCAGCTTAGATCCTAGTACCGGGGAGCTGTTTTTT
TRBJ1-1 | . | . | TRBV14 | CASRLLGQSMNTEAFF | TGTGCCAGCAGACTCCTTGGACAGTCTATGAACACTGAAGCTTTCTTT
TRBJ1-1 | . | . | TRBV6-5 | CASSYSMGLYEAFF | TGTGCCAGCAGTTACTCGATGGGCCTTTATGAAGCTTTCTTT